Sequencing of this TCR beta chain was carried out in a study of blood T cells in healthy people across ages. Study-level points and caveats: With donor CMV status unknown, expanded clonotype changes were possibly confounded.

This clonotype showed up just a few times. The antigen is undetermined. Combining a sample-barcoded 5' primer with a J-beta primer mix, a second PCR ran for about 6 to 12 cycles. TCRdb reprocessed the 5' RACE reads via MiXCR and lists one record per CDR3 protein. The repertoire holds 500,000 to 700,000 distinct CDR3 sequences, with about 30% as singletons. The CDR3 extends over 15 amino acids. Deletions cut 2 bases from V and 0 bases from J, with 9 bases between. Per the germline V gene, CDR1 is SGDLS and CDR2 is YYNGEE. The sample comprised blood. The TCR comes from a woman of 80 years or more in good health. The gene calls are TRBV9 and TRBJ2-1, with unresolved D. DNA of the CDR3: TGTGCCAGCAGCGTTTTGAGTAGCTCCTACAATGAGCAGTTCTTC. It specifies CASSVLSSSYNEQFF.